The 14 T cell receptor beta chains presented below share a single source sample, sequenced in a study of blood T cell repertoires in COVID-19. TCRdb keeps only in-frame clones here, not all; method: immunoSEQ multiplex PCR. The sample holds roughly 25,000 clones, around 74% seen once. Sample: peripheral blood. These receptors originate from a man aged 50 to 59 with COVID-19, enrolled during active disease.

The chain carries TRBV27 and TRBJ2-4; 9 nucleotides agree with TRBD2. V dropped 6 bases and J dropped 0; count of bases not matched to a gene: 0. Germline CDR1 is MNHEY and CDR2 is SMNVEV (reference sequence). The CDR3 length is 14 residues. CDR3 nucleotides: TGTGCCAGCAGACTAGCGGGAGCCAAAAACATTCAGTACTTC. It encodes CASRLAGAKNIQYF.

The V call is TRBV19, the J call TRBJ2-5, with D possibly matching TRBD2 (6 bases). The CDR3 covers 14 residues. CDR1 LNHDA and CDR2 SQIVND come from the germline V gene (reference sequence). Trimming pared 5 bases from V and 6 bases from J, leaving 16 bases between. CDR3 residues: CASSYPGGVQTQYF. The DNA for the CDR3 is TGTGCCAGTAGTTACCCGGGCGGGGTACAGACCCAGTACTTC.

The chain is built from TRBV2 and TRBJ2-2; 10 bases match TRBD1. The trim removed 9 bases at V and 6 bases at J, leaving 10 bases unmatched. Germline CDR1 reads SNHLY; CDR2 reads FYNNEI. There are 15 residues in the CDR3. CDR3 sequence reads: CASERDRGRSGELFF. CDR3 DNA sequence: TGTGCCAGTGAGAGGGACAGGGGTAGATCCGGGGAGCTGTTTTTT.

This clone was detected only a few times. This sample includes further DNA sequences coding for the same CDR3. V and J are TRBV3-1 (or the pseudogene TRBV3-2) and TRBJ2-5; 8 positions match TRBD2. V lost 1 base, J lost 7 bases, and 5 bases stayed unmatched. The germline V gene has CDR1 LGHDT and CDR2 YNNKEL (reference sequence). CDR3 length: 14 amino acids. In DNA form, the CDR3 reads TGTGCCAGCAGCCAAGCGGGAGGGCAGGGGACCCAGTACTTC. Protein sequence: CASSQAGGQGTQYF.

The J gene is TRBJ2-2, the V gene TRBV7-9; possibly TRBD1 for D (6 bases). Germline CDR1 is SEHNR and CDR2 is FQNEAQ (reference sequence). V lost 4 bases to trimming and J lost 2 bases, with 14 bases between them. The CDR3 covers 16 residues. The CDR3 loop is CASSSTGKTNTGELFF. CDR3 DNA sequence: TGTGCCAGCAGCTCAACAGGGAAAACTAACACCGGGGAGCTGTTTTTT.

V usage is TRBV7-9 and J usage is TRBJ2-3; D ambiguous. V was clipped by 3 bases and J by 5 bases, with 3 bases between them. This CDR3 spans 11 amino acids. From germline, CDR1 is SEHNR and CDR2 FQNEAQ (reference sequence). DNA for the CDR3: TGTGCCAGCAGCTTCAGAGATACGCAGTATTTT. Its protein product is CASSFRDTQYF.

The chain uses TRBV6-5 and TRBJ1-4, with D uncertain. The CDR3 extends over 12 amino acids. From germline, CDR1 is MNHEY and CDR2 SVGAGI. V lost 10 bases and J lost 7, with 13 bases in between. The CDR3 reads CANGARGEKLFF. The CDR3 bases are TGTGCCAACGGAGCGCGGGGTGAAAAACTGTTTTTT.

This sequence joins TRBV3-1 (or the pseudogene TRBV3-2) and TRBJ2-5; 12 nucleotides line up with TRBD2. Germline CDR1 and CDR2: LGHDT and YNNKEL (reference sequence). This CDR3 comprises 14 residues. The V and J ends lost 4 bases and 5 bases, in that order; junction bases with no gene match: 2. CDR3 DNA: TGTGCCAGCAGCCTGACTAGCGGGGGTGAGACCCAGTACTTC. Translation: CASSLTSGGETQYF.

CDR3 amino acids: CASSLGTGAGELFF. The CDR3 nucleotides are TGTGCCAGCAGCTTAGGGACAGGAGCCGGGGAGCTGTTTTTT. The chain couples TRBV13 to TRBJ2-2; D is perhaps TRBD1 (6 bases). Germline CDR1 and CDR2: PRHDT and FYEKMQ (reference sequence). Trimming took off 0 bases at V and 6 bases at J, with 8 bases between the two ends. The length of the CDR3 is 14 residues.

The V call is TRBV28, the J call TRBJ1-6, with TRBD1 matching over 10 bases. Losses at the gene ends were 4 bases for V and 10 bases for J; bases not matched to a gene: 10. The CDR3 consists of 16 residues. Germline CDR1 reads MDHEN; CDR2 reads SYDVKM. The CDR3 bases are TGTGCCAGCAGTTCCACCGGGACAGGGGTGGACTCACCCCTCCACTTT. Translated: CASSSTGTGVDSPLHF.

The gene calls are TRBV9 and TRBJ2-1, with a possible D match to TRBD2 (7 bases). From germline, CDR1 is SGDLS and CDR2 YYNGEE. This CDR3 region has 15 residues. V lost 0 bases and J lost 7, with 14 bases in between. This CDR3 is CASSVGGGSGNEQFF. CDR3 coding DNA: TGTGCCAGCAGCGTAGGCGGGGGCTCCGGGAATGAGCAGTTCTTC.

The chain recombines TRBV18 with TRBJ1-1; weak D call: TRBD1 (5 bases). This CDR3 comprises 13 residues. Germline assignment: CDR1 KGHSH and CDR2 LQKENI. Trimming removed 3 bases from V and 4 bases from J, with 9 bases in between. The CDR3 DNA reads as TGTGCCAGCTCACCCCTAGACAGCACTGAAGCTTTCTTT. It yields the protein CASSPLDSTEAFF.

V usage is TRBV5-5 and J usage is TRBJ1-2; D remains unclear. V dropped 0 bases and J dropped 0 bases, with 9 bases sitting between them. CDR1 SGHKS and CDR2 YYEKEE come from the germline V gene (reference sequence). There are 15 residues in the CDR3. The CDR3 reads CASSLAGGANYGYTF. The DNA for the CDR3 is TGTGCCAGCAGCTTGGCCGGAGGAGCTAACTATGGCTACACCTTC.

The rearrangement links TRBV5-1 to TRBJ2-2; D not certain. Trimming took off 6 bases at V and 6 bases at J, with 15 bases between the two ends. The CDR3 consists of 14 residues. Germline V gives CDR1 SGHRS, CDR2 YFSETQ. The CDR3 here is CASIAADAAGELFF. The CDR3 DNA sequence: TGCGCCAGCATCGCGGCGGATGCGGCCGGGGAGCTGTTTTTT. Based on the CDR3 plus reference TRBV5-1 and TRBJ2-2, the full variable domain is KAGVTQTPRYLIKTRGQQVTLSCSPISGHRSVSWYQQTPGQGLQFLFEYFSETQRNKGNFPGRFSGRQFSNSRSEMNVSTLELGDSALYLCASIAADAAGELFFGEGSRLTVL.